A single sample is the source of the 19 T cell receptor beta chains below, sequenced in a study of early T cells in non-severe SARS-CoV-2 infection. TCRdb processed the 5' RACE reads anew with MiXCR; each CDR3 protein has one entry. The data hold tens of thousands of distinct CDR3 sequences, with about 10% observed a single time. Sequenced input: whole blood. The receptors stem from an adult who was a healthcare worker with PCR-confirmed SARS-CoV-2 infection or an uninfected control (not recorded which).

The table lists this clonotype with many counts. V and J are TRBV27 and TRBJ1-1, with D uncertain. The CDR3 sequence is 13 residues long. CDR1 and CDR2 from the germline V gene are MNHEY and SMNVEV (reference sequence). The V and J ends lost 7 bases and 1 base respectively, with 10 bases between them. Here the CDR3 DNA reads TGTGCCAGCAAAAGAAGTCCGAACACTGAAGCTTTCTTT. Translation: CASKRSPNTEAFF.

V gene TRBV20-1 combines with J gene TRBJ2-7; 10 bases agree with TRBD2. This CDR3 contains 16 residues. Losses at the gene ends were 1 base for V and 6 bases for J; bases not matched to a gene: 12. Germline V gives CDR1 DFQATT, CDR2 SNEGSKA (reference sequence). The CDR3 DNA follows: TGCAGTGCTAGAGTTGGGCGGCTAGCGGGAGTTCTCGAGCAGTACTTC. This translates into CSARVGRLAGVLEQYF.

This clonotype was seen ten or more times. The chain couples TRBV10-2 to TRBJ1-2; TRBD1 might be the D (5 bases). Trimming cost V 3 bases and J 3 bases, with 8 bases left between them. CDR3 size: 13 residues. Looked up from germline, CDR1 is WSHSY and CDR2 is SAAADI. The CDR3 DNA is TGCGCCAGCAGTGAAACGGGGGACTATGGCTACACCTTC. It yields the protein CASSETGDYGYTF.

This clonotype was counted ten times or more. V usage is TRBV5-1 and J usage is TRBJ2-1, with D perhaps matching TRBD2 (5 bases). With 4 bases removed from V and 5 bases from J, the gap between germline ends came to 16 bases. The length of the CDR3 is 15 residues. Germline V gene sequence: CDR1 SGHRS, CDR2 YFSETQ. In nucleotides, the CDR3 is TGCGCCAGCAGCCTACCAGCGGCGGTTAACAATGAGCAGTTCTTC. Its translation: CASSLPAAVNNEQFF. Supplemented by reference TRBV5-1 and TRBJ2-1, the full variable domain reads KAGVTQTPRYLIKTRGQQVTLSCSPISGHRSVSWYQQTPGQGLQFLFEYFSETQRNKGNFPGRFSGRQFSNSRSEMNVSTLELGDSALYLCASSLPAAVNNEQFFGPGTRLTVL.

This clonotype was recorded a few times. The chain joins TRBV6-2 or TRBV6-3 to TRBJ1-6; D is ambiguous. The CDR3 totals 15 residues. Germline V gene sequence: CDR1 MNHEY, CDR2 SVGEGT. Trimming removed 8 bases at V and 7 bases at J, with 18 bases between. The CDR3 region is CASFQPGAENSPLHF. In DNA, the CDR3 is TGTGCCAGCTTCCAGCCAGGAGCGGAAAATTCACCCCTCCACTTT.

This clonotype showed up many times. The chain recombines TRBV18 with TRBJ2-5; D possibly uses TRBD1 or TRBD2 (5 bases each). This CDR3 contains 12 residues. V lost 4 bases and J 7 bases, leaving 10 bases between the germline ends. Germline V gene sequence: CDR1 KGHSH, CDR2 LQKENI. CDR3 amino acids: CASSRDPGTQYF. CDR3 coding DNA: TGTGCCAGCTCACGGGACCCCGGGACCCAGTACTTC.

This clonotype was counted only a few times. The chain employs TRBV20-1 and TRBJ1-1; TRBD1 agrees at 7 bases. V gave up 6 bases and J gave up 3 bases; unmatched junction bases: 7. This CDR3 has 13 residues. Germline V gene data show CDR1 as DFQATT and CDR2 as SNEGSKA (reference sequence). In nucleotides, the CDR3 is TGCAGTGCCCGATCAGACAGGGACACTGAAGCTTTCTTT. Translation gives CSARSDRDTEAFF.

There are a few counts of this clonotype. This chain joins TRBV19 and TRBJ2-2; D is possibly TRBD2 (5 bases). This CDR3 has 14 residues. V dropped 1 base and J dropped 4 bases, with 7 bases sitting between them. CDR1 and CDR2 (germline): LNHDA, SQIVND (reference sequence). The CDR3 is CASSIAAVTGELFF. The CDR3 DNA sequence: TGTGCCAGTAGTATAGCAGCGGTCACCGGGGAGCTGTTTTTT.

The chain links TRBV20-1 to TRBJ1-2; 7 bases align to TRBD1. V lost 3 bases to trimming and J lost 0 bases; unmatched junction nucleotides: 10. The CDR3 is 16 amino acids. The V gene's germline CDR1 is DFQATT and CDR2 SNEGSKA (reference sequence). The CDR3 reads CSASGTGTASNYGYTF. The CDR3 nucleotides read TGCAGTGCTAGCGGAACCGGGACAGCGTCTAACTATGGCTACACCTTC.

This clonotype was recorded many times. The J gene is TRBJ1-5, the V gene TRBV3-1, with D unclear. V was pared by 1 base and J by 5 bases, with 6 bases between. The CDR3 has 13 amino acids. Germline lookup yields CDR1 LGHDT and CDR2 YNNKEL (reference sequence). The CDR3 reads CASSQGRYQPQHF. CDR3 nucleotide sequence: TGTGCCAGCAGCCAAGGCAGATATCAGCCCCAGCATTTT.

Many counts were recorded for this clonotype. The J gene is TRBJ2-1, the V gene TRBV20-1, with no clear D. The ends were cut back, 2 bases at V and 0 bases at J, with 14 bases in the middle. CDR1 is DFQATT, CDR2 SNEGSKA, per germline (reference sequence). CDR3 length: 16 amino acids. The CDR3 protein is CSARRTLTSSYNEQFF. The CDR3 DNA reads TGCAGTGCTAGACGGACCCTTACAAGCTCCTACAATGAGCAGTTCTTC.

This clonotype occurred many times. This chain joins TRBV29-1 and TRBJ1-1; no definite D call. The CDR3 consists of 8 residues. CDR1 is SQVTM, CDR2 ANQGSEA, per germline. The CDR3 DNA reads TGCACCGACCGAGACGCTTTCTTT. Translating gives CTDRDAFF.

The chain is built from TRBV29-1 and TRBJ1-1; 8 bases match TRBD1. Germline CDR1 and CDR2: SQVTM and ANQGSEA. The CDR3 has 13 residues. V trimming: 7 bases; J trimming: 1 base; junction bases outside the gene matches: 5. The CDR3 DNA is TGCAGCGCCATGGGACAGGCGAACACTGAAGCTTTCTTT. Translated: CSAMGQANTEAFF.

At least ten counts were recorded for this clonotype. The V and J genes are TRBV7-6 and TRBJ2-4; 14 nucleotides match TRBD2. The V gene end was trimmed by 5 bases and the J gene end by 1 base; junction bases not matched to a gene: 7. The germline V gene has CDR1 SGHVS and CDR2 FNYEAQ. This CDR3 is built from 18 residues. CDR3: CASSPTSGRAWAKNIQYF. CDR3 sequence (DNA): TGTGCCAGCAGCCCGACTAGCGGGAGGGCCTGGGCCAAAAACATTCAGTACTTC.

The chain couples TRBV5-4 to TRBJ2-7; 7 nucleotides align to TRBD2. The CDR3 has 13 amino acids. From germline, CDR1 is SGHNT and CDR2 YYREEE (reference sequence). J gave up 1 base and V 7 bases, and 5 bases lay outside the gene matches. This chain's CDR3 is CASGGLESYEQYF. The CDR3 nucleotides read TGTGCCAGCGGAGGACTAGAGTCCTACGAGCAGTACTTC.

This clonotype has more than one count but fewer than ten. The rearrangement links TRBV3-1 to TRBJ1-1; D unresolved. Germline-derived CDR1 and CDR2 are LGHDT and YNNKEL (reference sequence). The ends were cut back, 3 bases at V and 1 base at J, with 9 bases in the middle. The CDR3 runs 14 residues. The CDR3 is CASSHGNTNTEAFF. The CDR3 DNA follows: TGTGCCAGCAGCCACGGCAACACGAACACTGAAGCTTTCTTT.

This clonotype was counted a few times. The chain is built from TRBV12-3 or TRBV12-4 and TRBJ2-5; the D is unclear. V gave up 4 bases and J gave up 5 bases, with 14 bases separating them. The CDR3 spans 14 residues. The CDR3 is CASSYRHRGETQYF. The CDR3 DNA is TGTGCCAGCAGTTATCGTCACAGAGGCGAGACCCAGTACTTC.

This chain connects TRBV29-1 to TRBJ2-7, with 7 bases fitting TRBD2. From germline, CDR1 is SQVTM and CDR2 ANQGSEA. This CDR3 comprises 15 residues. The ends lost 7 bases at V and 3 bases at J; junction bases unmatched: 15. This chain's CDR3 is CSAISLASGNYEQYF. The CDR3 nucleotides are TGCAGCGCAATCTCCCTGGCTAGCGGCAACTACGAGCAGTACTTC.

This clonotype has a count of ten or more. The CDR3: CATSSGRGGIYNEQFF. DNA of the CDR3: TGTGCCACATCGAGCGGGAGGGGGGGCATCTACAATGAGCAGTTCTTC. The chain links TRBV6-1 to TRBJ2-1, with 10 nucleotides matching TRBD2. Trimming cost V 10 bases and J 3 bases; bases outside gene matches: 12. The CDR3 is made up of 16 amino acids. CDR1 and CDR2 (germline): MNHNS, SASEGT.